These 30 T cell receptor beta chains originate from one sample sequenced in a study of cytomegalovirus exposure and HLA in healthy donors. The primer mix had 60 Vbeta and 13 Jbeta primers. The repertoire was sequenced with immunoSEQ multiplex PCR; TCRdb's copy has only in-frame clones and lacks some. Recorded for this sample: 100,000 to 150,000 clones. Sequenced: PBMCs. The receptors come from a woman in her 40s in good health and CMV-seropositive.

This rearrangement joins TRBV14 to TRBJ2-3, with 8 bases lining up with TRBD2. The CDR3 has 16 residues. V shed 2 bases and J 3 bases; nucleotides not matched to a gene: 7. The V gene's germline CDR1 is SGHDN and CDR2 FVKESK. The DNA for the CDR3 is TGTGCCAGCAGCCAAACGGGACTAGAAGAGACAGATACGCAGTATTTT. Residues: CASSQTGLEETDTQYF.

CDR3 bases: TGTGCCAGCAGCTTAACTTTCTCCTACAATGAGCAGTTCTTC. This encodes CASSLTFSYNEQFF. The chain has TRBV7-9 and TRBJ2-1, with unresolved D. Germline V gene lookup returns CDR1 SEHNR and CDR2 FQNEAQ (reference sequence). CDR3 length equals 14 residues. Trimming left V 2 bases short and J 0 bases short, with 5 bases between.

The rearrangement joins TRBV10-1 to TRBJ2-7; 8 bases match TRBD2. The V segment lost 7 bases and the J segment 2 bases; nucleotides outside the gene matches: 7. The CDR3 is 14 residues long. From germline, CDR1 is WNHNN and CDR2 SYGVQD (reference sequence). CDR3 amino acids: CASNPSGSPYEQYF. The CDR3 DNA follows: TGCGCCAGCAATCCGAGCGGGAGTCCCTACGAGCAGTACTTC.

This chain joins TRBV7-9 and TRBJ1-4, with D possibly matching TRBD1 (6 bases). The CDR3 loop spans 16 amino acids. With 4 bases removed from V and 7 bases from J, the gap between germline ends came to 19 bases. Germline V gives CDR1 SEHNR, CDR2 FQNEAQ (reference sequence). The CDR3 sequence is CASSSFGGAVGEKLFF. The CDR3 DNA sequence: TGTGCCAGCAGCTCCTTCGGGGGGGCAGTGGGTGAAAAACTGTTTTTT.

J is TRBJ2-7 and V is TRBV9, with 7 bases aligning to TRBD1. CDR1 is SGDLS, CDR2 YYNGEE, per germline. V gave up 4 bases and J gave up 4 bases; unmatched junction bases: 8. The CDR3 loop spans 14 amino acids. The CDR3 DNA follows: TGTGCCAGCAGCCCGCGACAGGGTTCGTACGAGCAGTACTTC. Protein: CASSPRQGSYEQYF.

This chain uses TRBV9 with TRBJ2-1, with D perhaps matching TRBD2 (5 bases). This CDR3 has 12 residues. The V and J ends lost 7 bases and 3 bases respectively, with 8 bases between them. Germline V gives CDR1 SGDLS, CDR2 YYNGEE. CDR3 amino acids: CASGSGYNEQFF. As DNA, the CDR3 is TGTGCCAGCGGAAGCGGCTACAATGAGCAGTTCTTC.

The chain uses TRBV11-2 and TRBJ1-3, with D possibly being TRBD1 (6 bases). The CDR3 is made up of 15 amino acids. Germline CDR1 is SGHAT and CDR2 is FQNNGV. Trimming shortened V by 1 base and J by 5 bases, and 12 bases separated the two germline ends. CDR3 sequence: CASSLAQGPRNTIYF. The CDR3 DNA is TGTGCCAGCAGCTTAGCCCAGGGGCCAAGAAACACCATATATTTT.

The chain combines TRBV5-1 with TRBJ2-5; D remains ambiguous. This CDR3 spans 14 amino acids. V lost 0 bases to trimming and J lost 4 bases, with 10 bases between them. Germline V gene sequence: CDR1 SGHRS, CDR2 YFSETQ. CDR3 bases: TGCGCCAGCAGCTTGGGACAACCGCCAGAGACCCAGTACTTC. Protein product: CASSLGQPPETQYF.

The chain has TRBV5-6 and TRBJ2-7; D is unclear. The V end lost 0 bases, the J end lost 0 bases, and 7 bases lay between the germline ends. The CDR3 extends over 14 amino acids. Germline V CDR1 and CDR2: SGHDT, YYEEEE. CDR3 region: CASSLVASSYEQYF. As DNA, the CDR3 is TGTGCCAGCAGCTTGGTCGCCAGCTCCTACGAGCAGTACTTC. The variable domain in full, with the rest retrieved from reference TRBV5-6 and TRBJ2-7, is DAGVTQSPTHLIKTRGQQVTLRCSPKSGHDTVSWYQQALGQGPQFIFQYYEEEERQRGNFPDRFSGHQFPNYSSELNVNALLLGDSALYLCASSLVASSYEQYFGPGTRLTVT.

The CDR3 region is CASSQSGPIGREDTEAFF. In DNA form, the CDR3 reads TGCGCCAGCAGTCAATCCGGACCGATCGGGAGGGAGGACACTGAAGCTTTCTTT. This rearrangement joins TRBV23-1 to TRBJ1-1; D is uncertain. TRBV23-1 is filed as an ORF, its function uncertain. Trimming removed 0 bases at V and 3 bases at J, with 20 bases between. CDR3 length equals 18 residues.

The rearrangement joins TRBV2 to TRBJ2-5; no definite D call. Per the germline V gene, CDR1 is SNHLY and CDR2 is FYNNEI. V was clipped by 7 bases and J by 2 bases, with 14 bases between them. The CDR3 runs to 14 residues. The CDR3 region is CASIPLQVQETQYF. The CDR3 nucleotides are TGTGCCAGCATCCCCCTGCAGGTACAAGAGACCCAGTACTTC.

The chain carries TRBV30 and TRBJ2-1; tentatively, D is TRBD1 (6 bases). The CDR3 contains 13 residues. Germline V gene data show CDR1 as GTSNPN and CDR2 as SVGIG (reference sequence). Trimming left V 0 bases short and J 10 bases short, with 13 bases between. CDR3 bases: TGTGCCTGGAGTGTGGGTTTAGACAGGGAGCAGTTCTTC. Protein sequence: CAWSVGLDREQFF.

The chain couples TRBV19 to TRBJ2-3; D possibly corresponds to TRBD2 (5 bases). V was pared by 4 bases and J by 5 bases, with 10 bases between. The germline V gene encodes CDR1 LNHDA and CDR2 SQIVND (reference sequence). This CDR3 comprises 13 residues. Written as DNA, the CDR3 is TGTGCCAGTAGTACCACTAGGAAAGATACGCAGTATTTT. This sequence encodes CASSTTRKDTQYF.

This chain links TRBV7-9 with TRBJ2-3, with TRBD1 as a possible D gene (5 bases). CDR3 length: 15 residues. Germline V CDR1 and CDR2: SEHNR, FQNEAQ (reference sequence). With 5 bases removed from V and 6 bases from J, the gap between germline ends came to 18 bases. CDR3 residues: CASSDAGNLVDTQYF. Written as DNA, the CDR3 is TGTGCCAGCAGCGACGCAGGGAATTTGGTGGATACGCAGTATTTT.

CDR3 amino acids: CASSSGSGEQFF. The DNA of the CDR3 is TGTGCCAGCAGCTCCGGCTCGGGTGAGCAGTTCTTC. This sequence joins TRBV7-2 and TRBJ2-1, with D unresolved. Germline values: CDR1 SGHTA, CDR2 FQGNSA. CDR3 length equals 12 residues. The V gene lost 4 bases and the J gene lost 9 bases, with 10 bases spanning the gap.

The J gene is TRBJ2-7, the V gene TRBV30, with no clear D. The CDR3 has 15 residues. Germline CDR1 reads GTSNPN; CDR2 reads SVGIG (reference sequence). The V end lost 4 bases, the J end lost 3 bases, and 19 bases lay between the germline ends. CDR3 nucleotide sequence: TGTGCCTGGAACCTAGGTTCAGTTTTCGTCTACGAGCAGTACTTC. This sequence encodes CAWNLGSVFVYEQYF.

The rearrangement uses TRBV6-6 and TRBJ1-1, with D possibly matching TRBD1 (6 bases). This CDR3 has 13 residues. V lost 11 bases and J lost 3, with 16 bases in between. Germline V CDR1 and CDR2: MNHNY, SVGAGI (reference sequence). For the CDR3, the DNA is TGTGCCCGTCCTCAGGGGCTGTACACTGAAGCTTTCTTT. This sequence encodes CARPQGLYTEAFF.

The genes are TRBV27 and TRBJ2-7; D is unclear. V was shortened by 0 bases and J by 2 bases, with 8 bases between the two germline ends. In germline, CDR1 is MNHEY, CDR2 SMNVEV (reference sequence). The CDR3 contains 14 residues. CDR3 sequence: CASSLSLGPYEQYF. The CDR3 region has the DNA TGTGCCAGCAGTTTATCGCTAGGCCCCTACGAGCAGTACTTC.

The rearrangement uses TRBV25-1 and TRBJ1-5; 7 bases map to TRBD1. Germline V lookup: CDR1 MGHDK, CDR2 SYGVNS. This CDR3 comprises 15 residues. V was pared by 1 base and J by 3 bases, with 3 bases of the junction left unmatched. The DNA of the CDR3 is TGTGCCAGCAGTGAATGGGACAGTTACAATCAGCCCCAGCATTTT. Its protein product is CASSEWDSYNQPQHF.

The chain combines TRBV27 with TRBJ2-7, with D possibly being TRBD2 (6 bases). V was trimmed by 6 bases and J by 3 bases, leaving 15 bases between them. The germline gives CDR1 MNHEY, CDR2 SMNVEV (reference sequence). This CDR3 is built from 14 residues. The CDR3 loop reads CASRTTNGGYEQYF. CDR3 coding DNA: TGTGCCAGCAGAACCACCAACGGGGGCTACGAGCAGTACTTC.

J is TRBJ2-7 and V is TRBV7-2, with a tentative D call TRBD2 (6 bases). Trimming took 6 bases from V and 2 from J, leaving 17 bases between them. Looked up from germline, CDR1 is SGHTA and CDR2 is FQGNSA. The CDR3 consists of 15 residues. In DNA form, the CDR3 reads TGTGCCAGCAGTCCTAGAGGCGGGAATCCCTACGAGCAGTACTTC. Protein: CASSPRGGNPYEQYF.

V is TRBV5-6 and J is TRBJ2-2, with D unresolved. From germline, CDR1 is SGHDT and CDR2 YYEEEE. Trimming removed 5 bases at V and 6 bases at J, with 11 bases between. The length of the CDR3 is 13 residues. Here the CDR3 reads CASRRLAAGELFF. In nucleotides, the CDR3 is TGTGCCAGCAGGCGTCTGGCGGCCGGGGAGCTGTTTTTT.

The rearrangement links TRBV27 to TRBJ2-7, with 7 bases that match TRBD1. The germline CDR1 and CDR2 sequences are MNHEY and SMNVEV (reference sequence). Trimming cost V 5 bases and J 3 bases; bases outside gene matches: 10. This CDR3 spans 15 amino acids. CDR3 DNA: TGTGCCAGCAGTCCAGACAGGGTTTCCTACTACGAGCAGTACTTC. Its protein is CASSPDRVSYYEQYF.

The CDR3 protein is CATSREPRSEQYF. The CDR3 bases are TGTGCCACCAGCAGGGAGCCGAGGAGCGAGCAGTACTTC. The chain joins TRBV15 to TRBJ2-7; D uncertain. This CDR3 is 13 amino acids long. With 3 bases removed from V and 6 bases from J, the gap between germline ends came to 12 bases. Germline V gene lookup returns CDR1 LNHNV and CDR2 YYDKDF (reference sequence).

CDR3 nucleotide sequence: TGTGCCAGCAGTTTAGCCAGGGGATTCACCGGGGAGCTGTTTTTT. Its translation is CASSLARGFTGELFF. V is TRBV27 and J is TRBJ2-2; possible D gene TRBD1, 6 bases. This CDR3 comprises 15 residues. Germline CDR1 is MNHEY and CDR2 is SMNVEV (reference sequence). V was shortened by 2 bases and J by 4 bases, with 11 bases between the two germline ends.

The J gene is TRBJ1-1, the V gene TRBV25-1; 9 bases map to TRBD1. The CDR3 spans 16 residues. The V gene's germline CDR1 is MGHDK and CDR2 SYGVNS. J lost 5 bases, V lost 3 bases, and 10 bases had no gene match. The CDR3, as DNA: TGTGCCAGCAGTGATCCCGGGACAGGGCTTGTTACTGAAGCTTTCTTT. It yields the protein CASSDPGTGLVTEAFF. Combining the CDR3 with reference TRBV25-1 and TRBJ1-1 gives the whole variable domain EADIYQTPRYLVIGTGKKITLECSQTMGHDKMYWYQQDPGMELHLIHYSYGVNSTEKGDLSSESTVSRIRTEHFPLTLESARPSHTSQYLCASSDPGTGLVTEAFFGQGTRLTVV.

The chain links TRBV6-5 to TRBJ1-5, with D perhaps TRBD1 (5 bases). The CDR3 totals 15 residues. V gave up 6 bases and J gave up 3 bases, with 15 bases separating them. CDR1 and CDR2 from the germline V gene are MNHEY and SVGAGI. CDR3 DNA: TGTGCCAGCAGCACCGGACACGCGGCCAATCAGCCCCAGCATTTT. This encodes CASSTGHAANQPQHF.

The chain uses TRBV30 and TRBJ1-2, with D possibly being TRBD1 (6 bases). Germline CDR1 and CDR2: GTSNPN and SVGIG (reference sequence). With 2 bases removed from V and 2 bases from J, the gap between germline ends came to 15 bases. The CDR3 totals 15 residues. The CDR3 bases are TGTGCCTGGAGTAGACTAAGGACAGCGAACTATGGCTACACCTTC. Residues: CAWSRLRTANYGYTF.

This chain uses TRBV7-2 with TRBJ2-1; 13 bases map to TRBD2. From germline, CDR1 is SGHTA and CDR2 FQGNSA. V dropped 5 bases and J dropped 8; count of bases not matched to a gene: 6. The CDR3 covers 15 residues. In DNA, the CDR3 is TGTGCCAGCAGCGGGGGGACTAGCGGGATAGATGAGCAGTTCTTC. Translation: CASSGGTSGIDEQFF.

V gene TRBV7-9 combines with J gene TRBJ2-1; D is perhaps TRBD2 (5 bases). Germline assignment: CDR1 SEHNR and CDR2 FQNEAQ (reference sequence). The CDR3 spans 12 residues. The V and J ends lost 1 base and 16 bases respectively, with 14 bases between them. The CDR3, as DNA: TGTGCCAGCAGCTTAGACATAAAGCGGAGATTCTTC. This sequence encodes CASSLDIKRRFF.